This T cell receptor (beta chain) was obtained from a study of blood T cells in healthy people across ages. For the study at large: T cells yielded about one barcoded beta molecule per two cells through template switching. Findings of the study overall: Researchers deemed the diversity estimates from one million T cells underestimates. Donors of long life had a larger count of naive CD4+ cells and greater diversity than aged donors. Because donor CMV status was unknown, expanded clonotype changes were possibly confounded.

In germline, CDR1 is SGHRS, CDR2 YFSETQ. This CDR3 contains 12 residues. The V end was cut by 2 bases, the J end by 6 bases, with 5 bases between. Comments on this clonotype: Its antigen is currently unknown.

Sample-barcoded 5' priming and a J-beta primer mix drove a second PCR of about 6 to 12 cycles. TCRdb called the 5' RACE reads again in MiXCR, with one record for every CDR3 protein. The data contain roughly 1.6 million distinct CDR3 sequences, roughly a third of them singletons. The chain has TRBV5-1 and TRBJ2-2; D remains unclear. Sequencing was carried out using blood. The receptor was isolated from a woman in her twenties or thirties in good health. The CDR3 reads CASSLDSGELFF. CDR3 sequence (DNA): TGCGCCAGCAGCTTAGATTCCGGGGAGCTGTTTTTT.